The present entry profiles one T cell receptor beta chain with its context. Its specificity is unknown. A junction boundary mismatches the germline segment, possibly from a read error. These data belong to a study of CD8 T cells in ankylosing spondylitis. Study findings and constraints: Earlier reports found some motif variants in synovial fluid and blood in reactive arthritis. A TCR beta motif made of roughly eight highly homologous variants seemed typical of ankylosing spondylitis blood. According to the report, clones linked to the disease were significantly enriched in matched synovial fluid samples taken from ankylosing spondylitis patients. Peripheral blood held disease-linked clones only at relatively low frequency, and these were CD8+.

Libraries for TCR beta were made by quantitative 5'-RACE with molecular barcodes. TCRdb ran MiXCR on the 5' RACE reads and lists one entry per CDR3 protein. The sample lists a few hundred thousand distinct CDR3 sequences, 17% occurring once. The CDR3 loop spans 15 amino acids. CDR1 is KGHSH and CDR2 is LQKENI in the germline V gene. The TCR comes from a male donor with ankylosing spondylitis. The sample was blood, either unsorted or a sorted T cell fraction (not recorded which). The chain couples TRBV18 to TRBJ2-7; 9 bases agree with TRBD1. The CDR3 DNA follows: TGTGCCAGCTCACCCGGGACAGGGAGCTCCTCCGAGCAGTACTTC. Translated, it gives CASSPGTGSSSEQYF.